This TCR beta chain was obtained from a study of blood T cell repertoires in COVID-19. Study details: The United States, Italy and Spain supplied acute and convalescent COVID-19 samples. Sample material is recorded as cDNA or gDNA derived from T cells, B-cell-depleted T cells, or PBMCs.

Original analysis: Amplification of reference gene primers provided the estimated nucleated cell counts. The table came from immunoSEQ multiplex PCR; TCRdb's copy has only in-frame clones and leaves some out. The DNA was the basis for D and trimming; V, J and clone size are from that table. The sample gives 130,000 to 150,000 clones, 80% to 90% of which show up once; about 10% is in the top ten. The CDR3 is 17 amino acids. CDR1 is MNHEY and CDR2 is SMNVEV in the germline V gene (reference sequence). Trimming removed 8 bases at V and 0 bases at J, with 22 bases between. The chain joins TRBV27 to TRBJ2-5; maybe TRBD2 (5 bases). The source of this sequence is a man aged 55 to 70 with active or convalescent COVID-19. The sample comprised peripheral blood. This CDR3 reads CASGKRGIPAHQETQYF. The DNA for the CDR3 is TGTGCCAGCGGTAAACGGGGAATCCCCGCACACCAAGAGACCCAGTACTTC.